This TCR beta chain stems from a study of blood T cell repertoires in COVID-19. The assay was immunoSEQ multiplex PCR, and TCRdb's table has in-frame clones only and misses some. The table has about 160,000 clones, roughly 83% seen once; the top ten hold 9.1%. With 1 base removed from V and 4 bases from J, the gap between germline ends came to 4 bases. From germline, CDR1 is LNHNV and CDR2 YYDKDF (reference sequence). The CDR3 extends over 12 amino acids. The specimen sequenced was peripheral blood. This chain uses TRBV15 with TRBJ2-5; D is ambiguous. The source is a woman of 80 years or more with active or convalescent COVID-19. The CDR3 spells CATSRALETQYF. In DNA form, the CDR3 reads TGTGCCACCAGCAGAGCTCTAGAGACCCAGTACTTC.